This TCR beta chain was recovered during a study of blood T cells in healthy people across ages. This clonotype has more than one count but fewer than ten. Its cognate antigen is unknown. The CDR3 contains 14 residues. Germline-derived CDR1 and CDR2 are MNHEY and SVGAGI. Trimming cost V 6 bases and J 4 bases; bases outside gene matches: 6. Study-wide points: With naive T cell percentage, TCR beta diversity showed a strong correlation. PBMC samples, being unsorted, prevented any conclusive comparison of naive and antigen-experienced cells.

With a J-beta primer mix and a sample-barcoded 5' primer, a second PCR ran about 7 to 12 cycles. The template-switch adaptor was a 5' adaptor with 12 random nucleotides. It tagged each cDNA molecule. One entry per CDR3 protein, called by TCRdb with MiXCR from the 5' RACE reads. The profile covers around 1.1 million distinct CDR3 sequences, with 30% to 40% appearing a single time and about 12% taken by the ten largest. Sample: blood. This chain connects TRBV6-5 to TRBJ2-3; TRBD2 agrees at 8 bases. The receptor was derived from a man between 18 and 35 years old in good health. CDR3 loop: CASRPRGGADTQYF. CDR3 nucleotides: TGTGCCAGCAGACCCCGGGGGGGTGCAGATACGCAGTATTTT.